The T cell receptor (beta chain) under discussion was sequenced for a study of cytomegalovirus exposure and HLA in healthy donors. Overall study context: The 110 or so validation repertoires used a platform that matched the one used for the 600 to 700 first-cohort repertoires, as a later analysis reported. Study-wide results and caveats: In a later analysis, first-cohort TCR clusters were found to tend to co-occur in the 130 or so validation repertoires. It was reported that the classifier diagnosed cytomegalovirus status with high specificity and sensitivity in both the original and validation cohorts.

This CDR3 is 14 amino acids long. V shed 2 bases and J shed 0 bases, with 7 bases lying between them. From germline, CDR1 is SNHLY and CDR2 FYNNEI. The repertoire was sequenced with immunoSEQ multiplex PCR; TCRdb's copy has only in-frame clones and lacks some. The table lists 300,000 to 350,000 clones, 88% of them singletons. Of note for this clone: Its antigen remains unknown.

The TCR originated in a man between 25 and 39 years old in good health and CMV-seronegative. The gene calls are TRBV2 and TRBJ2-5; D not resolved. Sequenced sample: PBMCs. CDR3 nucleotide sequence: TGTGCCAGCAGTGAAACCAGGAACCAAGAGACCCAGTACTTC. It encodes CASSETRNQETQYF.